Listed below are T cell receptor beta chains from one sample, sequenced in a study of blood T cell repertoires in COVID-19. Generated by immunoSEQ multiplex PCR, the TCRdb table keeps only in-frame clones and is missing some. The top ten clones hold 20% to 25% of a sample with approximately 130,000 clones, roughly 85% of them seen once. Material: peripheral blood. These receptors came from a human donor in a cohort sampled during active COVID-19. Both conserved end residues are part of each CDR3. Fields, in order: V gene, D gene, J gene, clone size, CDR3 DNA, CDR3 protein. A D gene is named only where the DNA matches it firmly. A clone size is listed for some rows: how often the clone was seen (once, few, many), or a class if it is expanded.

v_gene: TRBV18
d_gene: TRBD2
j_gene: TRBJ2-1
abundance: few
CDR3nt: TGTGCCAGCTCACCAGAGGGAGGGTCGTACAATGAGCAGTTCTTC
CDR3aa: CASSPEGGSYNEQFF

v_gene: TRBV7-3
d_gene: -
j_gene: TRBJ2-1
abundance: -
CDR3nt: TGTGCCAGCAGCTTAAGGGGGACTGATGAGCAGTTCTTC
CDR3aa: CASSLRGTDEQFF

v_gene: TRBV28
d_gene: -
j_gene: TRBJ1-2
abundance: once
CDR3nt: TGTGCCATCCGGGCGGGGGGCGTAGGCTATGGCTACACCTTC
CDR3aa: CAIRAGGVGYGYTF

v_gene: TRBV7-9
d_gene: -
j_gene: TRBJ2-3
abundance: -
CDR3nt: TGTGCCAGCAGCTTAGCCCCAGCAGATACGCAGTATTTT
CDR3aa: CASSLAPADTQYF

v_gene: TRBV5-4
d_gene: -
j_gene: TRBJ1-2
abundance: -
CDR3nt: TGTGCCAGCAGCTTGGCGGGATACGCCTATGGCTACACCTTC
CDR3aa: CASSLAGYAYGYTF

v_gene: TRBV3-1/TRBV3-2
d_gene: TRBD2
j_gene: TRBJ2-7
abundance: -
CDR3nt: TGTGCCAGCAGCGAGACTAGCGTCGAGCAGTACTTC
CDR3aa: CASSETSVEQYF

v_gene: TRBV28
d_gene: -
j_gene: TRBJ1-6
abundance: -
CDR3nt: TGTGCCAGCAGTTTTGCCAGGTCATTTAATTCACCCCTCCACTTT
CDR3aa: CASSFARSFNSPLHF

v_gene: TRBV7-2
d_gene: TRBD1
j_gene: TRBJ1-6
abundance: -
CDR3nt: TGTGCCAGCAGCCCACAACGGACAGGGATCTCACCCCTCCACTTT
CDR3aa: CASSPQRTGISPLHF

v_gene: TRBV7-9
d_gene: -
j_gene: TRBJ1-1
abundance: -
CDR3nt: TGTGCCAGCAGGGGAAGGACAATGAACACTGAAGCTTTCTTT
CDR3aa: CASRGRTMNTEAFF

v_gene: TRBV7-2
d_gene: TRBD2
j_gene: TRBJ2-2
abundance: -
CDR3nt: TGTGCCAGCAGCCCGGGACTAGCGGGAGCGGCCGGGGAGCTGTTTTTT
CDR3aa: CASSPGLAGAAGELFF

v_gene: TRBV2
d_gene: TRBD2
j_gene: TRBJ2-1
abundance: few
CDR3nt: TGTGCCAGCACCCTAGGACTAGCGGTATACAATGAGCAGTTCTTC
CDR3aa: CASTLGLAVYNEQFF

v_gene: TRBV6-5
d_gene: -
j_gene: TRBJ2-2
abundance: -
CDR3nt: TGTGCCAGCAGCCGACACGGGGAGCTGTTTTTT
CDR3aa: CASSRHGELFF

v_gene: TRBV5-8
d_gene: -
j_gene: TRBJ1-5
abundance: -
CDR3nt: TGTGCCAGCAGCTTGAACAGGAAGATTCAGCCCCAGCATTTT
CDR3aa: CASSLNRKIQPQHF

v_gene: TRBV5-1
d_gene: -
j_gene: TRBJ2-2
abundance: -
CDR3nt: TGCGCCAGCAGCTTGAAGACAATAGACACCGGGGAGCTGTTTTTT
CDR3aa: CASSLKTIDTGELFF

v_gene: TRBV29-1
d_gene: -
j_gene: TRBJ2-7
abundance: -
CDR3nt: TGCAGCGTTCTAAACCTAAACGCCTACGAGCAGTACTTC
CDR3aa: CSVLNLNAYEQYF

v_gene: TRBV6-6
d_gene: TRBD1
j_gene: TRBJ2-5
abundance: few
CDR3nt: TGTGCCAGCAGTTCACCCCAGGGGGCGCTTGAGACCCAGTACTTC
CDR3aa: CASSSPQGALETQYF

v_gene: TRBV5-6
d_gene: -
j_gene: TRBJ1-2
abundance: many
CDR3nt: TGTGCCAGCAGCTTGCTTGGGGGCGGTGGCTACACCTTC
CDR3aa: CASSLLGGGGYTF

v_gene: TRBV9
d_gene: TRBD2
j_gene: TRBJ2-3
abundance: -
CDR3nt: TGTGCCAGCAGCGTAGATGTAGCGGGGGGACATACGCAGTATTTT
CDR3aa: CASSVDVAGGHTQYF

v_gene: TRBV6-2/TRBV6-3
d_gene: -
j_gene: TRBJ2-3
abundance: -
CDR3nt: TGTGCCAGCAGTTATGGGGCCCCGGGTACGCAGTATTTT
CDR3aa: CASSYGAPGTQYF

v_gene: TRBV27
d_gene: -
j_gene: TRBJ2-1
abundance: -
CDR3nt: TGTGCCAGCAGACTTACTAGAATCTCCTACAATGAGCAGTTCTTC
CDR3aa: CASRLTRISYNEQFF

v_gene: TRBV18
d_gene: -
j_gene: TRBJ2-3
abundance: -
CDR3nt: TGTGCCAGCTCACCCACAGGGCCAGATACGCAGTATTTT
CDR3aa: CASSPTGPDTQYF

v_gene: TRBV27
d_gene: TRBD2
j_gene: TRBJ2-3
abundance: once
CDR3nt: TGTGCCAGCAGTTCCCGACTAGCGGGAGGGCTGAGCACAGATACGCAGTATTTT
CDR3aa: CASSSRLAGGLSTDTQYF

v_gene: TRBV12-3/TRBV12-4
d_gene: TRBD1
j_gene: TRBJ2-1
abundance: -
CDR3nt: TGTGCCAGCAGCCGGACAGGGTCGGGGGAGCAGTTCTTC
CDR3aa: CASSRTGSGEQFF

v_gene: TRBV7-8
d_gene: -
j_gene: TRBJ2-3
abundance: -
CDR3nt: TGTGCCAGCAGCCCACGACGGACATCCAAAACAGATACGCAGTATTTT
CDR3aa: CASSPRRTSKTDTQYF

v_gene: TRBV6-2/TRBV6-3
d_gene: TRBD2
j_gene: TRBJ2-7
abundance: -
CDR3nt: TGTGCCAGCAGTTACTCGAATCCGACTAGCCTAACCTACGAGCAGTACTTC
CDR3aa: CASSYSNPTSLTYEQYF

v_gene: TRBV6-5
d_gene: -
j_gene: TRBJ1-4
abundance: -
CDR3nt: TGTGCCAGCAGTTACCGGGGGGCGTATGAAAAACTGTTTTTT
CDR3aa: CASSYRGAYEKLFF

v_gene: TRBV28
d_gene: TRBD1
j_gene: TRBJ1-2
abundance: -
CDR3nt: TGTGCCAGCAGTTTTTTAGACAGGGGTGGTGGCTACACCTTC
CDR3aa: CASSFLDRGGGYTF

v_gene: TRBV6-5
d_gene: -
j_gene: TRBJ1-1
abundance: -
CDR3nt: TGTGCCAGCAGCCCCCCCGGGGGAGGAACTGAAGCTTTCTTT
CDR3aa: CASSPPGGGTEAFF

v_gene: TRBV19
d_gene: TRBD1
j_gene: TRBJ1-1
abundance: -
CDR3nt: TGTGCCAGTAGTTGGGACAGGGGGAACACTGAAGCTTTCTTT
CDR3aa: CASSWDRGNTEAFF

v_gene: TRBV19
d_gene: -
j_gene: TRBJ1-4
abundance: few
CDR3nt: TGTGCCAGTAGCCCCCTCGGACTAAATGAAAAACTGTTTTTT
CDR3aa: CASSPLGLNEKLFF

v_gene: TRBV5-1
d_gene: -
j_gene: TRBJ2-7
abundance: -
CDR3nt: TGCGCCAGCAAGACTCACTACGAGCAGTACTTC
CDR3aa: CASKTHYEQYF

v_gene: TRBV6-6
d_gene: -
j_gene: TRBJ1-1
abundance: few
CDR3nt: TGTGCCACCTCTCTGGGACAAACAAACACTGAAGCTTTCTTT
CDR3aa: CATSLGQTNTEAFF